This T cell receptor beta chain was profiled in a study of blood T cell repertoires in COVID-19. Study in general: From the United States, Italy and Spain came samples of acute and convalescent COVID-19. From T cells, B-cell-depleted T cells, or PBMCs came the material, which was cDNA or gDNA.

Patients in Seattle were enrolled during active infection, then followed longitudinally. In the original analysis: Amplification of reference gene primers provided the estimated nucleated cell counts. The data were produced by immunoSEQ multiplex PCR, yet TCRdb's version contains in-frame clones alone and is incomplete. The V and J calls and clone size were taken over from that table, and D and trimming were inferred from the DNA. This table holds about 160,000 clones, about 92% found once. This clone appeared once. V shed 5 bases and J 2 bases; nucleotides not matched to a gene: 12. The CDR3 runs 15 residues. Germline V CDR1 and CDR2: SQVTM, ANQGSEA.

Sequencing was performed on peripheral blood. This rearrangement joins TRBV29-1 to TRBJ2-7; 7 bases map to TRBD1. The receptor was isolated from a man aged 25-45 years with COVID-19, enrolled during active disease. DNA for the CDR3: TGCAGCGTTTTAGGTACGGGACAGCCCACCTACGAGCAGTACTTC. Protein product: CSVLGTGQPTYEQYF.